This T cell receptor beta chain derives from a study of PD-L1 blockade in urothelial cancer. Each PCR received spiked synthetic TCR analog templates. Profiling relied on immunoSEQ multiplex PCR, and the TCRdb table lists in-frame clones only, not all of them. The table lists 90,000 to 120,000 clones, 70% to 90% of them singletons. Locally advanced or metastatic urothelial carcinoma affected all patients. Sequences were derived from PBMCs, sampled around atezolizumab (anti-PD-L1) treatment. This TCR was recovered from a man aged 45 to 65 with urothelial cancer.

CDR3 DNA sequence: TGTGCCAGCAGCAAAAGCACCCGGGCCGGGAGTAATTCACCCCTCCACTTT. Translating gives CASSKSTRAGSNSPLHF. V is TRBV21-1 and J is TRBJ1-6. TRBV21-1 is annotated as a pseudogene. CDR3 length equals 17 residues.